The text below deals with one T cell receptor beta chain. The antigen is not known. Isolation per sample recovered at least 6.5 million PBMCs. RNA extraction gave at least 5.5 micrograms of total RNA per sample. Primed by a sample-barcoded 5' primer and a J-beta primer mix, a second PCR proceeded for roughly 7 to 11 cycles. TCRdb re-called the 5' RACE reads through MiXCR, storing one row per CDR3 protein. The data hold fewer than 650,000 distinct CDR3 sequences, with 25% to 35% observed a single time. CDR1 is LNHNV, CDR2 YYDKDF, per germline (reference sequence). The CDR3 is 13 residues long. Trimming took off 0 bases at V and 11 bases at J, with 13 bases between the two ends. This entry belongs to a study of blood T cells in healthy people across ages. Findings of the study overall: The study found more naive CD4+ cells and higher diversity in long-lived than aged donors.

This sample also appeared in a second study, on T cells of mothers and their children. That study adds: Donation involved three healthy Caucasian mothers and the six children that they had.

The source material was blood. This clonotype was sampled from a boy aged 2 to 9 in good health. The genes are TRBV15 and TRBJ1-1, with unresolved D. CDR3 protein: CATSRDARIGAFF. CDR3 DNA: TGTGCCACCAGCAGAGATGCAAGGATCGGGGCTTTCTTT. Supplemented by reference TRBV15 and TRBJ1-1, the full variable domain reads DAMVIQNPRYQVTQFGKPVTLSCSQTLNHNVMYWYQQKSSQAPKLLFHYYDKDFNNEADTPDNFQSRRPNTSFCFLDIRSPGLGDTAMYLCATSRDARIGAFFGQGTRLTVV.